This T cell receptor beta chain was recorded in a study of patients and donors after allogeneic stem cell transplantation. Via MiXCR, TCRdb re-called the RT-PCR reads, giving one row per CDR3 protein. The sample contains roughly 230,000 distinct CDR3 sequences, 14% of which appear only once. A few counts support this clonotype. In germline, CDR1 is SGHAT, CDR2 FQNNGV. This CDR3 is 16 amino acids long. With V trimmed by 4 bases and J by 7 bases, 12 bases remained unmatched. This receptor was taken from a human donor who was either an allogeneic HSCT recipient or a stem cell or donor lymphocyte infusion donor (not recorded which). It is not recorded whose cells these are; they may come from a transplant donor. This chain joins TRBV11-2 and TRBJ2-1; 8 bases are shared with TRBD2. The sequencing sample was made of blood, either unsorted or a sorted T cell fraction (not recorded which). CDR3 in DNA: TGTGCCAGCAGCTCTCATTCGGGGGGGCAGGGTAATGAGCAGTTCTTC. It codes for CASSSHSGGQGNEQFF.